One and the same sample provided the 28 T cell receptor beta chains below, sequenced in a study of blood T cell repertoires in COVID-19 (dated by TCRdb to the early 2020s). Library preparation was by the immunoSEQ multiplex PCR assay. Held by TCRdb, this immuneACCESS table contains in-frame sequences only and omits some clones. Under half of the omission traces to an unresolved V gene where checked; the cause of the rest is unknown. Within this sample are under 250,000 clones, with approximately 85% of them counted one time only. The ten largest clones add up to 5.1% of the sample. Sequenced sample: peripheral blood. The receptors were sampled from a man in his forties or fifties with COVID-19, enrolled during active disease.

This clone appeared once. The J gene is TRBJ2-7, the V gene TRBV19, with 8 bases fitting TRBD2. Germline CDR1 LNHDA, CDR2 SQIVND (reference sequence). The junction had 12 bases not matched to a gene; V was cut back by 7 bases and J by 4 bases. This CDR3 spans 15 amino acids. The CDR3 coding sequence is TGTGCCAGTACCCCCTCAAGCGGGGGAGGGTACGAGCAGTACTTC. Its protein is CASTPSSGGGYEQYF.

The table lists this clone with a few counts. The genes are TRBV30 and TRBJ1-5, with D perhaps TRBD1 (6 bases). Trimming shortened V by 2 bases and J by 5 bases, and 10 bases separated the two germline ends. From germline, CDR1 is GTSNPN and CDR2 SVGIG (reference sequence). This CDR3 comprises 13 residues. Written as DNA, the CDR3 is TGTGCCTGGAGTTCGGGGGGCCATCAGCCCCAGCATTTT. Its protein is CAWSSGGHQPQHF.

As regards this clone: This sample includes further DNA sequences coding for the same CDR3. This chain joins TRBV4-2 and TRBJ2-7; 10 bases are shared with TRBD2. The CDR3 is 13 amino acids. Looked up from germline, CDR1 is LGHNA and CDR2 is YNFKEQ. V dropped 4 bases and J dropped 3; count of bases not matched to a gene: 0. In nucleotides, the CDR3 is TGTGCCAGCAGCCCTAGCGGGGGCTACGAGCAGTACTTC. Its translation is CASSPSGGYEQYF.

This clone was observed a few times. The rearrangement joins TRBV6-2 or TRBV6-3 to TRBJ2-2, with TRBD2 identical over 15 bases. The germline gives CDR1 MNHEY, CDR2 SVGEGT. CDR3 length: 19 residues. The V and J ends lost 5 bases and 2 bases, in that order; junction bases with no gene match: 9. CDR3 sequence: CASSGWGLAGGRNTGELFF. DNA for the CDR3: TGTGCCAGCAGTGGGTGGGGACTAGCGGGGGGCCGCAACACCGGGGAGCTGTTTTTT.

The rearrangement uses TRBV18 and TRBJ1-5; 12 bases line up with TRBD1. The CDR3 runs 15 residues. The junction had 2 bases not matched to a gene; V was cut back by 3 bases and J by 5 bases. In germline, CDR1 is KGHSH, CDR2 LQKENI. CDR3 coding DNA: TGTGCCAGCTCACCGGGACAGGGGGCTTATCAGCCCCAGCATTTT. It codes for CASSPGQGAYQPQHF.

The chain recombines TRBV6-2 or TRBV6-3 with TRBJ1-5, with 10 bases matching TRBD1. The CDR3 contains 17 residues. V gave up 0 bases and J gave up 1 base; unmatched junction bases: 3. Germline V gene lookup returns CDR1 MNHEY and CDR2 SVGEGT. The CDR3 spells CASSYSGTGASNQPQHF. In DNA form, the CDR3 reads TGTGCCAGCAGTTACTCCGGGACAGGGGCGAGCAATCAGCCCCAGCATTTT.

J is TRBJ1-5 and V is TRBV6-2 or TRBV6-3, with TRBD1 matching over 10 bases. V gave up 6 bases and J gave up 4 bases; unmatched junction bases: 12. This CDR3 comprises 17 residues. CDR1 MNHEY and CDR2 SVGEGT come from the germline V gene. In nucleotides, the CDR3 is TGTGCCAGCAGCAAAATCCGGGACAGGGGAGTGAATCAGCCCCAGCATTTT. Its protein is CASSKIRDRGVNQPQHF.

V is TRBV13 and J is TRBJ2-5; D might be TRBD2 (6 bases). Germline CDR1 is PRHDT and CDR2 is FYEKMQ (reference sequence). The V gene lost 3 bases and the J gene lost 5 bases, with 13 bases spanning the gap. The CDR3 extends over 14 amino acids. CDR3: CASSLGGSGETQYF. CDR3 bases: TGTGCCAGCAGCTTGGGGGGAAGCGGGGAGACCCAGTACTTC.

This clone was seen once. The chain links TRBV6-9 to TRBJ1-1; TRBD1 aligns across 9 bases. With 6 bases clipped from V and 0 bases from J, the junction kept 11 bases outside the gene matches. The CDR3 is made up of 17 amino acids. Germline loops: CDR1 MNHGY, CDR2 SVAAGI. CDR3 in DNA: TGTGCCAGCAGAGCCAATACAGGGGGCTGGGTGAACACTGAAGCTTTCTTT. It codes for CASRANTGGWVNTEAFF.

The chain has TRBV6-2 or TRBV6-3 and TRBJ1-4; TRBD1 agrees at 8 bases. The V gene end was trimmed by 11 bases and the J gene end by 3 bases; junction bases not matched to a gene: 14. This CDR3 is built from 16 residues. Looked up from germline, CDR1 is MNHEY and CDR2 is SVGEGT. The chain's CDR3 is CACCRDRSPSNEKLFF. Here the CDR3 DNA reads TGTGCCTGCTGCCGGGACAGGTCTCCCTCTAATGAAAAACTGTTTTTT.

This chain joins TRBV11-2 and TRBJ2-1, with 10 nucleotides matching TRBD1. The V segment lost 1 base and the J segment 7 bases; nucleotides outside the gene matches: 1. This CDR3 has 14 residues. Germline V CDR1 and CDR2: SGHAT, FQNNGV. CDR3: CASSLGTGGNEQFF. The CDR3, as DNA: TGTGCCAGCAGCTTAGGGACAGGGGGAAATGAGCAGTTCTTC.

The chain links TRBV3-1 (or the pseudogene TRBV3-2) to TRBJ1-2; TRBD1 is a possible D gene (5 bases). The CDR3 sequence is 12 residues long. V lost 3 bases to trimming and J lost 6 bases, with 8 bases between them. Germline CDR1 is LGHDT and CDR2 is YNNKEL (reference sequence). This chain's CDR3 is CASSHRGNGYTF. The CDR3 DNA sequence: TGTGCCAGCAGCCATAGGGGTAATGGCTACACCTTC.

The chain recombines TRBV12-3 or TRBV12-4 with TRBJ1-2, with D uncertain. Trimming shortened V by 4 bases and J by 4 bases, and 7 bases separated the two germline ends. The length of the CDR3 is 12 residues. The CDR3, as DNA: TGTGCCAGCAGTTCCAGGTTCTATGGCTACACCTTC. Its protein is CASSSRFYGYTF.

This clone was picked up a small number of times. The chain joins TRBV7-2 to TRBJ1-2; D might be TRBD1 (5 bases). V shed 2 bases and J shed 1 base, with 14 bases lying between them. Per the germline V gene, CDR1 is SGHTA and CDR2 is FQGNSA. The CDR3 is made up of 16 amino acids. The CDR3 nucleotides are TGTGCCAGCAGCTTATTAGGGGCAGAGATTAACTATGGCTACACCTTC. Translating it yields CASSLLGAEINYGYTF.

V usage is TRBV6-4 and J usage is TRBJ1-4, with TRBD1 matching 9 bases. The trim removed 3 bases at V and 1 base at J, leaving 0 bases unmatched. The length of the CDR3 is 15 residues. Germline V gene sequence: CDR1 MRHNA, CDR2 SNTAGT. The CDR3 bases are TGTGCCAGCAGTGAGACAGGGGGAACTAATGAAAAACTGTTTTTT. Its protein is CASSETGGTNEKLFF.

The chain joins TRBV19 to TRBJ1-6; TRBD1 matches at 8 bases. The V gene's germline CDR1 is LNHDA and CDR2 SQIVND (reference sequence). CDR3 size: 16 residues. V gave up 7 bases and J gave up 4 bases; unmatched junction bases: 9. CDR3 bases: TGTGCCAGTAACTCAGGGGGCTTTGGGTATAATTCACCCCTCCACTTT. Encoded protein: CASNSGGFGYNSPLHF.

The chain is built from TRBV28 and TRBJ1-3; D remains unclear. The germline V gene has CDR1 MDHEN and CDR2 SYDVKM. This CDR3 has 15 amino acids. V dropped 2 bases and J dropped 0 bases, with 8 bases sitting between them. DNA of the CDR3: TGTGCCAGCAGTTTACCCCGTGTCTCTGGAAACACCATATATTTT. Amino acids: CASSLPRVSGNTIYF.

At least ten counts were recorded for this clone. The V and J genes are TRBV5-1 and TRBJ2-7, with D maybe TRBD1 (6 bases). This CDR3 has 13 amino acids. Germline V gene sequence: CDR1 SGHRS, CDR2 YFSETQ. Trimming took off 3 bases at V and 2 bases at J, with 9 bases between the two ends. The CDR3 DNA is TGCGCCAGCAGCTGGGACAAGGCCTACGAGCAGTACTTC. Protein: CASSWDKAYEQYF.

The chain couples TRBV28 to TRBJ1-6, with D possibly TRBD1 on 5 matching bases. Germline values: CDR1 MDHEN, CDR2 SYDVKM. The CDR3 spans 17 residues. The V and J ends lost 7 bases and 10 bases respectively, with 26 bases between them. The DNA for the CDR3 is TGTGCCAGCACCCCGATTAGCGGGGCAGTTCAGGGCTCACCCCTCCACTTT. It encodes CASTPISGAVQGSPLHF.

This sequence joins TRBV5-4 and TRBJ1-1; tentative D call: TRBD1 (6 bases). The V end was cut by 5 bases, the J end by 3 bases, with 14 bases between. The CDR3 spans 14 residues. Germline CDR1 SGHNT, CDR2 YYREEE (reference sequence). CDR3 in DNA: TGTGCCAGCAGTTATAGAGGGGGGGACACTGAAGCTTTCTTT. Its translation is CASSYRGGDTEAFF. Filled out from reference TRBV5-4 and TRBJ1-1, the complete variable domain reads ETGVTQSPTHLIKTRGQQVTLRCSSQSGHNTVSWYQQALGQGPQFIFQYYREEENGRGNFPPRFSGLQFPNYSSELNVNALELDDSALYLCASSYRGGDTEAFFGQGTRLTVV.

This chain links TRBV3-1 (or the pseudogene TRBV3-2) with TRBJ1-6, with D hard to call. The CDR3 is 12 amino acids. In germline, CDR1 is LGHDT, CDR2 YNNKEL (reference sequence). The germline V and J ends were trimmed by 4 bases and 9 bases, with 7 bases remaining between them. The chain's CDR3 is CASSLAGSPLHF. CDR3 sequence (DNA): TGTGCCAGCAGCCTGGCAGGTTCACCCCTCCACTTT.

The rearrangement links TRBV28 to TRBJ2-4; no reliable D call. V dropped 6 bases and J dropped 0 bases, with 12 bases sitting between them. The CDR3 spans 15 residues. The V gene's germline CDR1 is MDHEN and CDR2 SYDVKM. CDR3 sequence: CASSLLSVAKNIQYF. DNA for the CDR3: TGTGCCAGCAGCCTGTTGTCAGTAGCCAAAAACATTCAGTACTTC. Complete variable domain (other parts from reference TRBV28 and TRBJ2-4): DVKVTQSSRYLVKRTGEKVFLECVQDMDHENMFWYRQDPGLGLRLIYFSYDVKMKEKGDIPEGYSVSREKKERFSLILESASTNQTSMYLCASSLLSVAKNIQYFGAGTRLSVL.

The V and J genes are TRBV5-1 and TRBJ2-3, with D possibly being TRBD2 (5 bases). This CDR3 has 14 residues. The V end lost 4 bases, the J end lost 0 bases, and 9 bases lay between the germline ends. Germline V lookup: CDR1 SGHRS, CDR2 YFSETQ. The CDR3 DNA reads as TGCGCCAGCAGCCCGGACTCCAGCACAGATACGCAGTATTTT. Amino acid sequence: CASSPDSSTDTQYF.

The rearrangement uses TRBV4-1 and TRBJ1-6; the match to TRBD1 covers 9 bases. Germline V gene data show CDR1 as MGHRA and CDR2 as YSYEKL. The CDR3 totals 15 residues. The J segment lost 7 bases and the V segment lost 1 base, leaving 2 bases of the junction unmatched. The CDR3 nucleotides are TGCGCCAGCAGCCAAGGGGGACAGGGAAATTCACCCCTCCACTTT. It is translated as CASSQGGQGNSPLHF.

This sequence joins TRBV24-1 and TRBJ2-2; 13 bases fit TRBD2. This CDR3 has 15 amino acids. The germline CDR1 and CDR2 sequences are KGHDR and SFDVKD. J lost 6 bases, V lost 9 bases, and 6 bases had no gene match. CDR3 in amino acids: CATQGTSGVPGELFF. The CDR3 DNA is TGTGCCACCCAAGGGACTAGCGGGGTCCCCGGGGAGCTGTTTTTT.

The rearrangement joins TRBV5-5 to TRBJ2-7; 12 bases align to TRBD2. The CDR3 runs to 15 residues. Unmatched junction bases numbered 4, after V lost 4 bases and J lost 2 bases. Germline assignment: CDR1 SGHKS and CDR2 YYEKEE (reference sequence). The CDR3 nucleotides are TGTGCCAGCAGCCAACTAGCGGGGGGCCCCTACGAGCAGTACTTC. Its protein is CASSQLAGGPYEQYF.

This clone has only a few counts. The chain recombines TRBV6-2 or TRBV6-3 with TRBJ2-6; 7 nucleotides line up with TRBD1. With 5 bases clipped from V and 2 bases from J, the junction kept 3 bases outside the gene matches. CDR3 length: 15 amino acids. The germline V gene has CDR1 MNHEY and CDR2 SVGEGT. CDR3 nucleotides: TGTGCCAGCAGTCAAACAGGGGCTGGGGCCAACGTCCTGACTTTC. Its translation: CASSQTGAGANVLTF.

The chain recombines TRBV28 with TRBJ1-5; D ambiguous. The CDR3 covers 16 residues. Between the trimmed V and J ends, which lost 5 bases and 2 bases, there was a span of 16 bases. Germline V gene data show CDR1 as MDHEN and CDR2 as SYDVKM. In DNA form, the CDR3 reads TGTGCCAGCAGTCGAGCATGGTCGTACGGCAATCAGCCCCAGCATTTT. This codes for CASSRAWSYGNQPQHF. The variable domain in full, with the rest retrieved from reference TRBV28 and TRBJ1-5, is DVKVTQSSRYLVKRTGEKVFLECVQDMDHENMFWYRQDPGLGLRLIYFSYDVKMKEKGDIPEGYSVSREKKERFSLILESASTNQTSMYLCASSRAWSYGNQPQHFGDGTRLSIL.